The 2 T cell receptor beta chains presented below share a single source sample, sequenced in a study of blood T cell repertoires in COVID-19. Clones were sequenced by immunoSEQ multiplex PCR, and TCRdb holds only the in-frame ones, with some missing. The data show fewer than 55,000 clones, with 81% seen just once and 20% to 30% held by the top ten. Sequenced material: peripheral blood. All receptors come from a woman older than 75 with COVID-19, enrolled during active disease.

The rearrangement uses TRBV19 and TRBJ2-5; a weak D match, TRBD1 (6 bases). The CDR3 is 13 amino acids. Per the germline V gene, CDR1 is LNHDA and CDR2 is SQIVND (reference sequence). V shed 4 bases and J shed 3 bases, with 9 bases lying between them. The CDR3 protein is CASSNREKETQYF. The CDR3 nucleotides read TGTGCCAGTAGTAACAGGGAAAAAGAGACCCAGTACTTC.

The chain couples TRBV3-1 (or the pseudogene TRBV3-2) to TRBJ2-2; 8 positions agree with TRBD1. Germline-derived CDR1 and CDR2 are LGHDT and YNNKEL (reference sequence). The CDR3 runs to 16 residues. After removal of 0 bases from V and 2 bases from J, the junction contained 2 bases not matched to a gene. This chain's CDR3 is CASSQEDRVNTGELFF. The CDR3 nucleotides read TGTGCCAGCAGCCAAGAGGACAGGGTAAACACCGGGGAGCTGTTTTTT.